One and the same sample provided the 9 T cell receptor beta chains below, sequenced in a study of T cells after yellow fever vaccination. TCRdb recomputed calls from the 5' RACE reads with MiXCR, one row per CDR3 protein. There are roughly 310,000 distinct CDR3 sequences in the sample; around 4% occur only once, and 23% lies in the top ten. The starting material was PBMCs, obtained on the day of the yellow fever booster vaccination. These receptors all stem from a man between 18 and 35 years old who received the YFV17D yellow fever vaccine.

DNA for the CDR3: TGTGCCTGGAGTGCGGTGCTAGCTAACTATGGCTACACCTTC. Amino acids: CAWSAVLANYGYTF. J is TRBJ1-2 and V is TRBV30; no reliable D call. Germline V lookup: CDR1 GTSNPN, CDR2 SVGIG (reference sequence). V lost 1 base to trimming and J lost 0 bases, with 9 bases between them. This CDR3 has 14 residues.

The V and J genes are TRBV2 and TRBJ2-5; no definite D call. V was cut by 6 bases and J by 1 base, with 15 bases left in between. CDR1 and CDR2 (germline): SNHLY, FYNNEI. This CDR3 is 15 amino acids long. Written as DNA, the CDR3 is TGTGCCAGCAGACCCTACTCGGTTGGCCAAGAGACCCAGTACTTC. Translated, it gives CASRPYSVGQETQYF. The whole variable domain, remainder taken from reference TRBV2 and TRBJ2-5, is EPEVTQTPSHQVTQMGQEVILRCVPISNHLYFYWYRQILGQKVEFLVSFYNNEISEKSEIFDDQFSVERPDGSNFTLKIRSTKLEDSAMYFCASRPYSVGQETQYFGPGTRLLVL.

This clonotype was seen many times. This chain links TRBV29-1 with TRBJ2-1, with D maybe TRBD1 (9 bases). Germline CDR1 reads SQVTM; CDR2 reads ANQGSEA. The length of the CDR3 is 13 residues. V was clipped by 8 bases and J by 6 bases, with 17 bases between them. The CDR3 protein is CSPGGGQGNEQFF. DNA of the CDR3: TGCAGCCCCGGGGGGGGACAGGGCAATGAGCAGTTCTTC.

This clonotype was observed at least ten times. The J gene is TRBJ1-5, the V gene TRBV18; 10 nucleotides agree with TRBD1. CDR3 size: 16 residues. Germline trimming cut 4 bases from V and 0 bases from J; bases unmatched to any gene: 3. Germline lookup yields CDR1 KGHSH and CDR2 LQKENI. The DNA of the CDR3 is TGTGCCAGCTCACTGGACAGGGGGACTAGCAATCAGCCCCAGCATTTT. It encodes CASSLDRGTSNQPQHF.

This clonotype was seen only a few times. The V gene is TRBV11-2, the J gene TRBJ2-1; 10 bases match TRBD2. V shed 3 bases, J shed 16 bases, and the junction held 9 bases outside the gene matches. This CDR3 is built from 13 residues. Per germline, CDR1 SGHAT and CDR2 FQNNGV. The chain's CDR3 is CASSFGAGGLGFF. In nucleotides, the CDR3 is TGTGCCAGCAGCTTTGGAGCGGGGGGGCTGGGATTCTTC.

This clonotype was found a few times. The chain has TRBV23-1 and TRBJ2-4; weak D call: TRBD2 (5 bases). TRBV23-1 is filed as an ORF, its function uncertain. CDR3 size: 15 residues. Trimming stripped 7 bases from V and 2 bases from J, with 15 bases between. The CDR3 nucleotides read TGCGCCAGCAATAGGACGGACTTTTCCAAAAACATTCAGTACTTC. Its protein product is CASNRTDFSKNIQYF.

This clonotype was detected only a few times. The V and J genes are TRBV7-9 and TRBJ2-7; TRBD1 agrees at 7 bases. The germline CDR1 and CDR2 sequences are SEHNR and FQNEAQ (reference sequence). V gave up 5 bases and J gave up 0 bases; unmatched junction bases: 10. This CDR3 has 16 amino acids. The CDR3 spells CASSTPSTGRSYEQYF. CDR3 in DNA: TGTGCCAGCAGCACCCCCTCGACAGGGCGCTCCTACGAGCAGTACTTC.

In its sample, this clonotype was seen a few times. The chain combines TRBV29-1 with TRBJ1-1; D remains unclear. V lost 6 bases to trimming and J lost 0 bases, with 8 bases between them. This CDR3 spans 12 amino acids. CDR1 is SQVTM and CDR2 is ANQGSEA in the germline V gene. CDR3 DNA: TGCAGCGTGCGGGGTCTGAACACTGAAGCTTTCTTT. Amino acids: CSVRGLNTEAFF.

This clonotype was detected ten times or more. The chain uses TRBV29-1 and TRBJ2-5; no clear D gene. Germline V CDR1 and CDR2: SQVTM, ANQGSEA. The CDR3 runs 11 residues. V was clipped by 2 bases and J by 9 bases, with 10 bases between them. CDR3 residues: CSVESPWAQYF. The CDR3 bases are TGCAGCGTTGAATCGCCGTGGGCCCAGTACTTC.